The TCR beta chain under discussion was sequenced for a study of control samples from healthy donors and cancer patients. TCRdb's copy holds only in-frame clones and misses some; the assay was immunoSEQ multiplex PCR. The sample holds about 120,000 clones, just over 90% seen once. Trimming took off 6 bases at V and 5 bases at J, with 10 bases between the two ends. The CDR3 is made up of 12 amino acids. The gene calls are TRBV12-3 or TRBV12-4 and TRBJ2-5, with D unclear. This clonotype was sampled from a man in his forties or fifties with head and neck cancer. Sequencing was done on a sample of PBMCs. The CDR3 sequence: CASRLHGETQYF. The CDR3 DNA is TGTGCCAGCAGACTACATGGGGAGACCCAGTACTTC.